This T cell receptor (beta chain) was documented in a study of cytotoxic CD8 clonotypes in ibrutinib-treated CLL (dated by TCRdb to the early 2020s). Context from the whole study: The cohort was composed of ten to eleven relapsed/refractory and about 15 treatment-naive patients; IGHV unmutated status was identified in approximately 18 patients. Partial responses were observed in 24 patients and complete responses in 2; after a median follow-up of around 64 months, remission was maintained in roughly 14 patients and progression was observed in 12. The response samples were drawn at a median of 12 months into treatment, with a range of roughly 6 to 40 months. On average, each sample had 255,043 productive templates and approximately 100,000 productive rearrangements. Longitudinal samples were obtainable from about 30% of the roughly 86 participants in the trial. Cryopreserved peripheral blood mononuclear cells were obtained before treatment, at response, and at either sustained remission or disease progression. Every remission and progressive disease sample was obtained while ibrutinib was still being received by the patients.

As regards this clone: What this receptor recognizes is not known. It has no much larger one-base neighbor in the sample; base qualities were not kept.

General conclusions and limits of the study: Baseline clonality was found to be higher than that of age-matched healthy donors and was strongly correlated with circulating CD8+ T-cell counts. Sampling times were not matched between patients in sustained remission and patients whose disease was progressing, and lymph node repertoires were not examined. Public clonotypes were rare and either shrank or stayed stable during treatment, and the rise in clonality at ibrutinib response reflected expansion of private clonotypes. Clonality increased at ibrutinib response, stayed stable in sustained remission, and fell back toward baseline at progression.

Trimming takes 5 bases from V and 2 bases from J, and the germline ends sit 13 bases apart. Sequences SGHVS (CDR1) and FQNEAQ (CDR2) are obtained from the germline V gene. The CDR3 contains 14 residues, cysteine and phenylalanine counted. The only DNA kept is the CDR3, 42 bases in frame from the first base. The goal of deep resolution MiSeq sequencing was a depth between 1 in 1 million and 1 in 200,000 T cells, and coverage averaged 10x per clonotype. The immunoSEQ hsTCRB Kit was used to generate the TCR beta libraries. The paper's processing steps were these. Data were analyzed with ImmunoSEQ Data Assistant and ImmunoSEQ Analyzer, with V, D and J genes assigned per IMGT definitions. Clonality, which ranges from 0 to 1, was calculated as one minus the normalized Shannon entropy of productive rearrangement frequencies. Only overrepresented clonotypes making up at least 0.05% of the repertoire of each patient were included in the public clonotype analysis. Repertoires from 10 to 15 age-matched healthy donors in immuneACCESS were used as clonality controls. TCRdb holds this immuneACCESS table with in-frame rearrangements only. Some clones are missing; in checked studies, unresolved V genes explain under half, and the rest has no known cause. The V and J calls and clone size are taken from that table; D and trimming were inferred from the DNA. For this sample the table gives 130,000 to 150,000 clones, of which approximately 89% were detected only once. Less than 14% of the sample rests with the top ten.

The time point label on this specimen signifies: about 11 months on ibrutinib. For TCR beta library preparation, 1.5 to 2 micrograms of genomic DNA were extracted from the cryopreserved PBMCs. Longitudinal blood samples from CLL patients receiving ibrutinib monotherapy were subjected to high-throughput TCR beta sequencing. The patients were enrolled in a single-center, open-label phase 2 trial of ibrutinib monotherapy. This clonotype originated in a human donor with chronic lymphocytic leukemia. The rearrangement combines TRBV7-8 with TRBJ2-7, and perhaps TRBD2 as D gene, on 5 matching bases. The sequenced sample was PBMCs, obtained after 12 months of ibrutinib treatment. DNA sequence: TGTGCCAGCAGCGAACTTAGAGGGCCCTACGAGCAGTACTTC. Its amino acids are CASSELRGPYEQYF.